This TCR beta chain was sequenced for a study of blood T cell repertoires in COVID-19. Looking at the study overall: Donors in the United States, Italy and Spain gave samples during acute or convalescent COVID-19. T cells, B-cell-depleted T cells, or PBMCs provided the cDNA or gDNA that served as material.

While infection was still active, Seattle patients were enrolled and then followed longitudinally. Original methodology: Reference gene primer amplification in the assay estimated nucleated cell counts. Method: immunoSEQ multiplex PCR; TCRdb's copy keeps in-frame clones and lacks some. The V and J calls and clone size come from that table; D and trimming were worked out from the DNA. The table has about 240,000 clones, about four fifths seen once. The J segment lost 6 bases and the V segment lost 6 bases, leaving 7 bases of the junction unmatched. Germline V gene sequence: CDR1 SNHLY, CDR2 FYNNEI. This CDR3 is 13 amino acids long.

The rearrangement uses TRBV2 and TRBJ1-2; 7 bases are shared with TRBD1. This clonotype originated in a woman of 80 years or more with COVID-19, enrolled during active disease. The sequencing input was peripheral blood. CDR3 sequence reads: CASRKTGFDGYTF. The DNA for the CDR3 is TGTGCCAGCAGGAAGACAGGGTTCGATGGCTACACCTTC.